In its sample, the clone carrying this T cell receptor beta chain was seen a few times. Its antigen is as yet unknown. MiXCR, applied by TCRdb to the reads, yields one record per CDR3 protein. The data contain approximately 350,000 distinct CDR3 sequences, around a third of them singletons. These data originate in a study of T cell repertoires in cytomegalovirus infection. Study-level background: CMV epitopes used comprised recently identified HLA-C-restricted ones and well-studied HLA-B-restricted ones.

CDR3 size: 14 residues. V lost 7 bases and J 4 bases, leaving 16 bases between the germline ends. The TCR comes from a human donor in good health (CMV status not recorded). Some clones in this sample may be carry-over from other donors' samples. The specimen comprised cultured PBMCs, sampled from culture after CMV antigen stimulation. V is TRBV12-3 or TRBV12-4 and J is TRBJ1-2, with a possible D match to TRBD1 (5 bases). CDR3 nucleotides: TGTGCCAGCACTCCCGGGACTCTAGGCTATGGCTACACCTTC. Encoded protein: CASTPGTLGYGYTF.